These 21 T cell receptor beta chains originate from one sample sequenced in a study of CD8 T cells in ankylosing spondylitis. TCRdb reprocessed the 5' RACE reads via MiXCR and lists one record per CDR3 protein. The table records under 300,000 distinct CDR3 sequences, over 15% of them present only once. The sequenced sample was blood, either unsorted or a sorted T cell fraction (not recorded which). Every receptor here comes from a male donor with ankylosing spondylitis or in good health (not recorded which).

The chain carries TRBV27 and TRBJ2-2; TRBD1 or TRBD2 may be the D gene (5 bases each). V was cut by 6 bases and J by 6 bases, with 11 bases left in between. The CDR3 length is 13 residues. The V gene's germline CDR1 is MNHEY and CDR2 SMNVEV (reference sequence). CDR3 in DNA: TGTGCCAGCAGCCCCCCGGGACCCGGGGAGCTGTTTTTT. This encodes CASSPPGPGELFF.

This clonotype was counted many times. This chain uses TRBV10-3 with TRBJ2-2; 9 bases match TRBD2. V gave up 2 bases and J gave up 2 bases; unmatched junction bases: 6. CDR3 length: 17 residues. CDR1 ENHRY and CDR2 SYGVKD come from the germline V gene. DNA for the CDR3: TGTGCCATCAGTGAGGAACCTAGCGGGAAAAACACCGGGGAGCTGTTTTTT. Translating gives CAISEEPSGKNTGELFF.

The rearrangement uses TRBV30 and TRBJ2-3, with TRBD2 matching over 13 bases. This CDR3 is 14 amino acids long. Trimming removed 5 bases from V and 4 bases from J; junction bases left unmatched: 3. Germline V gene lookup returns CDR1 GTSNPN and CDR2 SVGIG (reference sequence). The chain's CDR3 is CAWGLAGVSDTQYF. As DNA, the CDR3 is TGTGCCTGGGGACTAGCGGGAGTATCAGATACGCAGTATTTT.

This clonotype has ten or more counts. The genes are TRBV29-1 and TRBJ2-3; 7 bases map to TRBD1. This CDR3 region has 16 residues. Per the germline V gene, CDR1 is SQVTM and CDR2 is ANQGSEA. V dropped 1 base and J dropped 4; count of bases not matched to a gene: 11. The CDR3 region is CSVEGEGTAVADTQYF. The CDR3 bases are TGCAGCGTTGAAGGTGAGGGGACAGCAGTGGCAGATACGCAGTATTTT.

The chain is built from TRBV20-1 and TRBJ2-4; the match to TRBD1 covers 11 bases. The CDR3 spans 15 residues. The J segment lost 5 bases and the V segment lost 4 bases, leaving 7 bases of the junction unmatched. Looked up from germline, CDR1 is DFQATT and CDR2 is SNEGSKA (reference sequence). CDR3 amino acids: CSATKPGQGENIQYF. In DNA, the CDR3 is TGCAGTGCTACAAAACCGGGACAGGGGGAAAACATTCAGTACTTC.

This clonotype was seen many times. Here the CDR3 reads CAISDPTGELSFPSGANVLTF. The CDR3 DNA reads TGTGCCATCAGTGATCCAACAGGGGAGTTGTCGTTTCCATCTGGGGCCAACGTCCTGACTTTC. The chain couples TRBV10-3 to TRBJ2-6; 7 bases align to TRBD1. This CDR3 spans 21 amino acids. J gave up 1 base and V 3 bases, and 18 bases lay outside the gene matches. Germline assignment: CDR1 ENHRY and CDR2 SYGVKD.

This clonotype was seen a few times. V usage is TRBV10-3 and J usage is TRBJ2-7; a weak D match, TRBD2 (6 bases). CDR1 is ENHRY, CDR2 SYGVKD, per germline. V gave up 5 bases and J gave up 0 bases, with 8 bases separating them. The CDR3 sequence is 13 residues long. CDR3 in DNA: TGTGCCATCAGTAAGGACTACTCCTACGAGCAGTACTTC. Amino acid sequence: CAISKDYSYEQYF.

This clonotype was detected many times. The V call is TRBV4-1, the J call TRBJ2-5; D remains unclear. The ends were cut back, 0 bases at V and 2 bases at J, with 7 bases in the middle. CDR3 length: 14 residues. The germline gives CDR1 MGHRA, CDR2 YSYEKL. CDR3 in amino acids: CASSQEGWQETQYF. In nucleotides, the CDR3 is TGCGCCAGCAGCCAAGAGGGTTGGCAAGAGACCCAGTACTTC.

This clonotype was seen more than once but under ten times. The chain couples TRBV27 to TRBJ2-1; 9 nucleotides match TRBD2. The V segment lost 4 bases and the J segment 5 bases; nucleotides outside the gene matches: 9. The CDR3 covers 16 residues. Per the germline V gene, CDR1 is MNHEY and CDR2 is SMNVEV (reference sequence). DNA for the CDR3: TGTGCCAGCAGTTCAACTCGTGGACTAGCGCACAATGAGCAGTTCTTC. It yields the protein CASSSTRGLAHNEQFF.

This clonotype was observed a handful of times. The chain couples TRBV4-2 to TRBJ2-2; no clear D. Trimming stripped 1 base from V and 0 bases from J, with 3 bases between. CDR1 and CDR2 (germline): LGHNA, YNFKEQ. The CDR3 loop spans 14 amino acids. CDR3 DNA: TGTGCCAGCAGCCAAGCCCCGAACACCGGGGAGCTGTTTTTT. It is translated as CASSQAPNTGELFF.

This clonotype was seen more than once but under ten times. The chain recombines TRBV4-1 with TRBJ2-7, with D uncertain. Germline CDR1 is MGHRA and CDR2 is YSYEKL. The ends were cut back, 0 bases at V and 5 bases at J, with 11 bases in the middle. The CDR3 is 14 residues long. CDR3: CASSQDWLADEQYF. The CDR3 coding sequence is TGCGCCAGCAGCCAAGATTGGTTGGCAGACGAGCAGTACTTC.

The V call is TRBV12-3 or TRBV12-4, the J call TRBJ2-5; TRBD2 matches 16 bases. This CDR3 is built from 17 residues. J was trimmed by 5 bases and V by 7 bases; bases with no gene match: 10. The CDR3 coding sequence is TGTGCCAGCAAGCCTCCCCGGGGACTAGCGGGAGGGGAGACCCAGTACTTC. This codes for CASKPPRGLAGGETQYF.

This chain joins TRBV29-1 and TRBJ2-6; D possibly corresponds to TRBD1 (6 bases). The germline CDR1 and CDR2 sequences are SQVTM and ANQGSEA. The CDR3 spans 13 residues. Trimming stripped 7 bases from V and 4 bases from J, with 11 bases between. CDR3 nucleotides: TGCAGCGGTACAGGGCCGGGGGCCAACGTCCTGACTTTC. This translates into CSGTGPGANVLTF.

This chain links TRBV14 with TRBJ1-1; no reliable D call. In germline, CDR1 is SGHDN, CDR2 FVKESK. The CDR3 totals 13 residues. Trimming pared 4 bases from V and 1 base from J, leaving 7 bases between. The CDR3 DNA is TGTGCCAGCAGCCCTATCTCGAACACTGAAGCTTTCTTT. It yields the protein CASSPISNTEAFF.

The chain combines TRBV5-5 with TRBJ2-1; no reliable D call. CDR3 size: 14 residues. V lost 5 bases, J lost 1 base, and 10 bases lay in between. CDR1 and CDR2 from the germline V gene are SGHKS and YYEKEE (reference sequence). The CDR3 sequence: CASRPETSYNEQFF. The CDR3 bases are TGTGCCAGCAGACCCGAAACGTCCTACAATGAGCAGTTCTTC.

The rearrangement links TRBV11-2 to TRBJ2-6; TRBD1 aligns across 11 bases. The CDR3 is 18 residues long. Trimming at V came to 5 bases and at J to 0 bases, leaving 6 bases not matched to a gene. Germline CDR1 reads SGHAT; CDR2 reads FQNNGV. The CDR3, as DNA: TGTGCCAGCAGCCTTGGGACAGGGGGGGCCTCTGGGGCCAACGTCCTGACTTTC. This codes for CASSLGTGGASGANVLTF.

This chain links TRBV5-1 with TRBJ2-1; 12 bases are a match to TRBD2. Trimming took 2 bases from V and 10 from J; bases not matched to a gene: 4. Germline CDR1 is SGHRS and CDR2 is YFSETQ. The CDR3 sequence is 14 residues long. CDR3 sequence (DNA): TGCGCCAGCAGCTTTTCCGGGACTAGCGGGGAGCAGTTCTTC. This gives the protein CASSFSGTSGEQFF.

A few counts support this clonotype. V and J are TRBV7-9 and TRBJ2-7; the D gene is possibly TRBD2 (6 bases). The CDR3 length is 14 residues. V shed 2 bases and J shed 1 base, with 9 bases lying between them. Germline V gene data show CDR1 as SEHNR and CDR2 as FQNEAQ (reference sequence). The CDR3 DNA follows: TGTGCCAGCAGCTTAACCGGGACTTCCTACGAGCAGTACTTC. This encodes CASSLTGTSYEQYF.

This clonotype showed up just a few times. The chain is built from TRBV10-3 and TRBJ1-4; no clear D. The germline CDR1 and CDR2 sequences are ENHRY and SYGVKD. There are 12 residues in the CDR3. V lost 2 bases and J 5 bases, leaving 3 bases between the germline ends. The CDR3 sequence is CAISEMNEKLFF. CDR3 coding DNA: TGTGCCATCAGTGAGATGAATGAAAAACTGTTTTTT.

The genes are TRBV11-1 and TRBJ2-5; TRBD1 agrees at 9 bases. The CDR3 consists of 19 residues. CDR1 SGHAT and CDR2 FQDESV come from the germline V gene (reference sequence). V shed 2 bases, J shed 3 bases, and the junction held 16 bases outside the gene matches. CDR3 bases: TGTGCCAGCAGCTTACCCCTGGAAGGACAGGGGTTTGTGGAAGAGACCCAGTACTTC. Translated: CASSLPLEGQGFVEETQYF. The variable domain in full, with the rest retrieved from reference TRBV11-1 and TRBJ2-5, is EAEVAQSPRYKITEKSQAVAFWCDPISGHATLYWYRQILGQGPELLVQFQDESVVDDSQLPKDRFSAERLKGVDSTLKIQPAELGDSAMYLCASSLPLEGQGFVEETQYFGPGTRLLVL.

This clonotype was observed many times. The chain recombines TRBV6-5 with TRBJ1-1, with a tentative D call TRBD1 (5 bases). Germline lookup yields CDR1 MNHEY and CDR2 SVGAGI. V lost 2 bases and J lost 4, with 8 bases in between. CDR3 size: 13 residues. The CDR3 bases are TGTGCCAGCAGTTACGCGGGGGGCACTGAAGCTTTCTTT. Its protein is CASSYAGGTEAFF.